The clone carrying this TCR beta chain was detected a few times. The entry originates in a study of neurological immune-mediated disorders. V lost 10 bases, J lost 7 bases, and 22 bases lay in between. The length of the CDR3 is 15 residues. CDR1 and CDR2 from the germline V gene are LNHDA and SQIVND (reference sequence). A single record per CDR3 protein comes from TCRdb applying MiXCR to the 5' RACE reads. Of 45,000 to 55,000 distinct CDR3 sequences in the sample, about 5.8% were seen once. The clonotype comes from a woman aged 18-29 years with multiple sclerosis. The chain combines TRBV19 with TRBJ1-4, with D possibly being TRBD1 (5 bases). The sequencing input was CD4+ T cells from blood. CDR3 nucleotides: TGTGCCACCGCGTCGGACGGAGGGGTGATTGAAAAACTGTTTTTT. Translating it yields CATASDGGVIEKLFF. The entire variable domain, with the rest obtained from reference TRBV19 and TRBJ1-4, is as follows: DGGITQSPKYLFRKEGQNVTLSCEQNLNHDAMYWYRQDPGQGLRLIYYSQIVNDFQKGDIAEGYSVSREKKESFPLTVTSAQKNPTAFYLCATASDGGVIEKLFFGSGTQLSVL.